Reported below is one TCR beta chain. Libraries were prepared by immunoSEQ multiplex PCR; TCRdb keeps only in-frame clonotypes and omits some of them. The table lists 15,000 to 20,000 clones, more than 75% of them singletons, with roughly 12% in the top ten. This sample is part of a study of technical replicates of blood from a few donors. V lost 7 bases to trimming and J lost 4 bases; unmatched junction nucleotides: 10. The CDR3 contains 15 residues. Per germline, CDR1 LNHDA and CDR2 SQIVND (reference sequence). This receptor was identified in a human donor in good health. Specimen: PBMCs. The chain couples TRBV19 to TRBJ1-2; 9 bases match TRBD1. The CDR3 spells CASTNRDRALYGYTF. The CDR3 DNA sequence: TGTGCCAGTACAAACCGGGACAGGGCCCTCTATGGCTACACCTTC. Complete variable domain (other parts from reference TRBV19 and TRBJ1-2): DGGITQSPKYLFRKEGQNVTLSCEQNLNHDAMYWYRQDPGQGLRLIYYSQIVNDFQKGDIAEGYSVSREKKESFPLTVTSAQKNPTAFYLCASTNRDRALYGYTFGSGTRLTVV.